The T cell receptor beta chain under discussion was sequenced for a study of blood T cell repertoires in COVID-19. Profiling relied on immunoSEQ multiplex PCR, and the TCRdb table lists in-frame clones only, not all of them. The data show around 70,000 clones, with approximately 92% seen just once and 8.9% held by the top ten. V gave up 3 bases and J gave up 5 bases; unmatched junction bases: 6. Looked up from germline, CDR1 is SQVTM and CDR2 is ANQGSEA. CDR3 size: 13 residues. The specimen was peripheral blood. The TCR comes from an older man with acute or convalescent COVID-19. The chain carries TRBV29-1 and TRBJ1-1; TRBD1 aligns across 7 bases. DNA of the CDR3: TGCAGCGTTGAGTCAGGGGGAAGGACTGAAGCTTTCTTT. It is translated as CSVESGGRTEAFF.